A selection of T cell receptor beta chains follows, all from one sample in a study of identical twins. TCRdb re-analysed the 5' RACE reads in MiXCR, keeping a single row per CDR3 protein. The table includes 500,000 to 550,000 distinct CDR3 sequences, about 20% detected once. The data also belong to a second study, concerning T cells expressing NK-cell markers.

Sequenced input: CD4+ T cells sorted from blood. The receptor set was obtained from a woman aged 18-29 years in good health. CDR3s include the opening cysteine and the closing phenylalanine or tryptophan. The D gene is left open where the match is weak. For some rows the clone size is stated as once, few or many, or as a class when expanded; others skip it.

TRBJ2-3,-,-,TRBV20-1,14,TGCAGTGCCAGGGACCAGCTGAGCACAGATACGCAGTATTTT,CSARDQLSTDTQYF
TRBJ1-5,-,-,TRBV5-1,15,TGCGCCAGCAGCCCGGGACAAGCCCGGGATCAGCCCCAGCATTTT,CASSPGQARDQPQHF
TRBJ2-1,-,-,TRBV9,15,TGTGCCAGCAGCGTAGACCCCTCGGCCCACAATGAGCAGTTCTTC,CASSVDPSAHNEQFF
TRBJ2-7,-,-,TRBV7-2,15,TGTGCCAGCAGCCTGATACCTGGGGTGCGGTACGAGCAGTACTTC,CASSLIPGVRYEQYF
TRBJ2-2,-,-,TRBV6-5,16,TGTGCCAGCAGTTCCTCGAGGGGAGTGAGCACCGGGGAGCTGTTTTTT,CASSSSRGVSTGELFF
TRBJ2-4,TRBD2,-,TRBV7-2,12,TGTGCCAGCAGCGAACTAGCGGGGGTCCAGTACTTC,CASSELAGVQYF
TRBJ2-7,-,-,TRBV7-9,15,TGTGCCAGCAGCTTAGTCGCAGGACCTCCCAGCGAGCAGTACTTC,CASSLVAGPPSEQYF
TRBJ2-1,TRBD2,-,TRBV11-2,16,TGTGCCAGCAGCTTAGAAGCGGGACGTGCCTACAATGAGCAGTTCTTC,CASSLEAGRAYNEQFF
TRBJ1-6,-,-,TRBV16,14,TGTGCCAGCAGCGGGGGAGGGAACCGGTCACCCCTCCACTTT,CASSGGGNRSPLHF
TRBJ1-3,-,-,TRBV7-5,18,-,CISVSEKNPPSSGNTIYF
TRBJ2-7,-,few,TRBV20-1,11,TGCAGTGCTGGCCCTCTCGGGGAGCAGTACTTC,CSAGPLGEQYF
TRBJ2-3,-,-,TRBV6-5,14,TGTGCCAGCAGATTACGGGGGAGAGGAGATACGCAGTATTTT,CASRLRGRGDTQYF
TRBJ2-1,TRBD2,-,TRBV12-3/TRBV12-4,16,TGTGCCAGCAGTTTTAGGCGGGAGGGCCCTAGCAATGAGCAGTTCTTC,CASSFRREGPSNEQFF
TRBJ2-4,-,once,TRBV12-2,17,TGTGCAAGTCGCTTAGTTTGGAAGGTCGAGTACAAAAACATTCAGTACTTC,CASRLVWKVEYKNIQYF
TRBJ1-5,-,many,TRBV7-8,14,TGTGCCAGCAGCTTCGGGGCGCGGAATCAGCCCCAGCATTTT,CASSFGARNQPQHF
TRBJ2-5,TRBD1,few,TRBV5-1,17,TGCGCCAGCAGTCTGGAAATCAAGACAGGGGGCGGAGGGACCCAGTACTTC,CASSLEIKTGGGGTQYF
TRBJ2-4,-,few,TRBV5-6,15,TGTGCCAGCAGCCGCCTCGACAGAGCCAAAAACATTCAGTACTTC,CASSRLDRAKNIQYF
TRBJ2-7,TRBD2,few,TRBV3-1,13,TGTGCCAGCAGCCATTTGCGGGAGGGCGGGCAGTACTTC,CASSHLREGGQYF
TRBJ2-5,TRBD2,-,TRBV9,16,TGTGCCAGCAGCTCCCCGGGACTAGCGGACCAAGAGACCCAGTACTTC,CASSSPGLADQETQYF
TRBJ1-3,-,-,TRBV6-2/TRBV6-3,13,TGTGCCAGCAGAAAGGACAGTGGAAACACCATATATTTT,CASRKDSGNTIYF
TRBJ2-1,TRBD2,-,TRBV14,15,TGTCCCAGCAGCCTGAGCGGGACGGGGGGGAATGAGCAGTTCTTC,CPSSLSGTGGNEQFF
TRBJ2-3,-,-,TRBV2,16,TGTGCCAGCAGGACGTTTAGTGGCGGGATCACAGATACGCAGTATTTT,CASRTFSGGITDTQYF
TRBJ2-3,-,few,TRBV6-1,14,TGTGCCAGCAGGACGTATGCTAGCACAGATACGCAGTATTTT,CASRTYASTDTQYF
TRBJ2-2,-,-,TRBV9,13,TGTGCCAGCAGCCCGATGGTAGCAGAGGAGCTGTTTTTT,CASSPMVAEELFF
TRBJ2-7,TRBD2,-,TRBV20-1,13,TGCAGTGCCCATCCCGCGGGGGCCTACGAGCAGTACTTC,CSAHPAGAYEQYF
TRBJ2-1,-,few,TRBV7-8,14,TGTGCCAGCAGCTTAGCGTCGGTTGTAAATGAGCAGTTCTTC,CASSLASVVNEQFF
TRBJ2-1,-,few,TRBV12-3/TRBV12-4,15,TGTGCCAGCAGGCGACTATACCCCGTTAACAATGAGCAGTTCTTC,CASRRLYPVNNEQFF
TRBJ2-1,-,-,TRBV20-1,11,TGCAGTGCAAGTTGGACTCAACAACGGTTCTTC,CSASWTQQRFF
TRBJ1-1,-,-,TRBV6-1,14,TGTGCCAGCAGTAGTCACAGGCAGTGGACTGAAGCTTTCTTT,CASSSHRQWTEAFF
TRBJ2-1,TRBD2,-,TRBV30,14,TGTGCCTGGAGTGTGACTAGCGGGTACAATGAGCAGTTCTTC,CAWSVTSGYNEQFF
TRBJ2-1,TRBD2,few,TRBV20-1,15,TGCAGTGCAGCGGGAGGGCCCGGTGCCTACAATGAGCAGTTCTTC,CSAAGGPGAYNEQFF
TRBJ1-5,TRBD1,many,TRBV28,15,TGTGCCAGCAGTTTACAAGACAGGGACAATCAGCCCCAGCATTTT,CASSLQDRDNQPQHF
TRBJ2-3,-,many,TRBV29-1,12,TGCAGCGTTGAATTTAGAGGGAACACGCAGTATTTT,CSVEFRGNTQYF
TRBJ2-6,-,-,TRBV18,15,TGTGCCAGCTCGCAAAACAGGGAGGAGGCCAACGTCCTGACTTTC,CASSQNREEANVLTF
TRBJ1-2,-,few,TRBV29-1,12,TGCAGCGTTAGGACCGGGAACTATGGCTACACCTTC,CSVRTGNYGYTF
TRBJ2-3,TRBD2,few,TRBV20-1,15,TGCAGTGCTGTCACTAGCGGGAGGGCGATAGATACGCAGTATTTT,CSAVTSGRAIDTQYF
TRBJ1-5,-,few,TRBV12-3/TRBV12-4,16,TGTGCCAGCAGTCTCCGGGGCGGGGTGGGCAATCAGCCCCAGCATTTT,CASSLRGGVGNQPQHF
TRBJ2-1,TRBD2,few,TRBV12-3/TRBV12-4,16,TGTGCCAGCAGCCCCTCACAGAGCGGGGTATACAATGAGCAGTTCTTC,CASSPSQSGVYNEQFF
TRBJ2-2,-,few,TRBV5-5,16,TGTGCCAGCAGCTTGGTTGTGACAGTTAACACCGGGGAGCTGTTTTTT,CASSLVVTVNTGELFF
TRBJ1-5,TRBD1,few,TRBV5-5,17,TGTGCCAGCAGTGAGGGACAGCAAGGGTATAGCAATCAGCCCCAGCATTTT,CASSEGQQGYSNQPQHF
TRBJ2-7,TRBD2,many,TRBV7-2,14,TGTGCCAGCAGCTTTAGACTAGCGGGAGACGAGCAGTACTTC,CASSFRLAGDEQYF
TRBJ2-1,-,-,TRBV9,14,TGTGCCAGCAGCGTAGCTATCGGGGAGAATGAGCAGTTCTTC,CASSVAIGENEQFF
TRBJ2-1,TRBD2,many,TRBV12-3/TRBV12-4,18,TGTGCCAGCAGTTTAAGGTCGGTGGGAGGGCCCATCGGCAATGAGCAGTTCTTC,CASSLRSVGGPIGNEQFF
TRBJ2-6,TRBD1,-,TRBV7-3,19,TGTGCCAGCGGTCGACAGGGGGTTGTCCCTAGAACTGGGGCCAACGTCCTGACTTTC,CASGRQGVVPRTGANVLTF
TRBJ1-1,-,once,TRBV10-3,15,TGTGCCATCAGTGACCAGCAGGGACTGAACACTGAAGCTTTCTTT,CAISDQQGLNTEAFF
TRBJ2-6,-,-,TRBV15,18,TGTGCCACCAGCAGCGGATCACCACGCAGCTCTGGGGCCAACGTCCTGACTTTC,CATSSGSPRSSGANVLTF
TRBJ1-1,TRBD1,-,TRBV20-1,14,TGCAGTGCTCCCCGGACAGGGTCGGCGACTGAAGCTTTCTTT,CSAPRTGSATEAFF
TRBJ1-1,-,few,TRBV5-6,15,TGTGCCAGCAGCTTGGACGCGGGGGTGGGCACTGAAGCTTTCTTT,CASSLDAGVGTEAFF
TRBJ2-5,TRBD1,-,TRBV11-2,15,TGTGCCAGCAGCCCCGGCCAGGGGGAATTCGAGACCCAGTACTTC,CASSPGQGEFETQYF
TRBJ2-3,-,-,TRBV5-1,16,TGCGCCAGCAGCTCCAACGTCGACTTCGGCACAGATACGCAGTATTTT,CASSSNVDFGTDTQYF
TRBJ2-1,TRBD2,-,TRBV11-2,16,TGTGCCAGCAGCAACCCGACTAGCGGGAGATACAATGAGCAGTTCTTC,CASSNPTSGRYNEQFF
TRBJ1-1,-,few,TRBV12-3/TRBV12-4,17,TGTGCCAGCAGTTCGTCCCCAAGCCGAGGGATTTGGCGGGAGGCTTTCTTT,CASSSSPSRGIWREAFF
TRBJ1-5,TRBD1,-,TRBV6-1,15,TGTGCCAGCAGTGCTGACAGGGTGCGAAATCAGCCCCAGCATTTT,CASSADRVRNQPQHF
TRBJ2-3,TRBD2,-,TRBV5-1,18,TGCGCCAGCAGCTCTCTCATGTCTAGCGGGGGAGGGACAGATACGCAGTATTTT,CASSSLMSSGGGTDTQYF